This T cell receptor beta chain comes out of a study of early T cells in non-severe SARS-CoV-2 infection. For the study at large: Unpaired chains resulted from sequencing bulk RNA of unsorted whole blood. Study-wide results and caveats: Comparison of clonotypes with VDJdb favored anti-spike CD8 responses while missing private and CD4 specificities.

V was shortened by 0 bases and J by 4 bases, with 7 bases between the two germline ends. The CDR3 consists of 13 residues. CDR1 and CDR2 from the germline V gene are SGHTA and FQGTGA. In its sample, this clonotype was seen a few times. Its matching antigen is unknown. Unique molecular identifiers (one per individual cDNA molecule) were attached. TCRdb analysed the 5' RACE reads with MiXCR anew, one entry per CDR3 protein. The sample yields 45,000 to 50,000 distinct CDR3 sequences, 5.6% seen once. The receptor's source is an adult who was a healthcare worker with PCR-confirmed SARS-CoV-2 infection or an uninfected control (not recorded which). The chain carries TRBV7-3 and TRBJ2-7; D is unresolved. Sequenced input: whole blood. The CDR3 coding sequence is TGTGCCAGCAGCTTAACGTTAGGGTACGAGCAGTACTTC. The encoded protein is CASSLTLGYEQYF.